Detailed here is one T cell receptor (beta chain). Its antigen is unidentified. The sample originates from a study of cytomegalovirus exposure and HLA in healthy donors. Study-wide findings and caveats: Most subjects' HLA-A and HLA-B alleles were reportedly predicted from TCR beta sequences.

V lost 5 bases and J lost 4, with 17 bases in between. The germline gives CDR1 GTSNPN, CDR2 SVGIG (reference sequence). CDR3 length equals 14 residues. Researchers ran the PCR with 60 Vbeta and 13 Jbeta primers. TCRdb's table, derived via immunoSEQ multiplex PCR, lists solely in-frame clones and lacks some. The sample shows some 250,000 clones, 82% of them seen only once. This sequence joins TRBV30 and TRBJ2-5; D is ambiguous. This TCR derives from a woman in her thirties or forties in good health and CMV-seropositive. The specimen was PBMCs. The CDR3 loop is CAWVRVSTIETQYF. The DNA for the CDR3 is TGTGCCTGGGTACGGGTCTCGACGATAGAGACCCAGTACTTC.